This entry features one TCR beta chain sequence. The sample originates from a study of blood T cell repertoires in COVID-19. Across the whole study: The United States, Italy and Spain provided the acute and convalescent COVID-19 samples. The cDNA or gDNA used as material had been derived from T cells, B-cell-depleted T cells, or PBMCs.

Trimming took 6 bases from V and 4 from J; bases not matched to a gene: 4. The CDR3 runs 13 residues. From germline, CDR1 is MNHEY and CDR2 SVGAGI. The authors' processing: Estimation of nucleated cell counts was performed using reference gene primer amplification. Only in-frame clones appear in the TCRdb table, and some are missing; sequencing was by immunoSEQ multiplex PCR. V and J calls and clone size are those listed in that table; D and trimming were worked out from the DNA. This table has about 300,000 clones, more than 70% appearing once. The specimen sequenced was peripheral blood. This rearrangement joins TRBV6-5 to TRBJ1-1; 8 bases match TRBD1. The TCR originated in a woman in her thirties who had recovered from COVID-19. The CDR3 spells CASRRTGGTEAFF. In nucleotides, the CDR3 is TGTGCCAGCAGACGAACAGGGGGCACTGAAGCTTTCTTT.